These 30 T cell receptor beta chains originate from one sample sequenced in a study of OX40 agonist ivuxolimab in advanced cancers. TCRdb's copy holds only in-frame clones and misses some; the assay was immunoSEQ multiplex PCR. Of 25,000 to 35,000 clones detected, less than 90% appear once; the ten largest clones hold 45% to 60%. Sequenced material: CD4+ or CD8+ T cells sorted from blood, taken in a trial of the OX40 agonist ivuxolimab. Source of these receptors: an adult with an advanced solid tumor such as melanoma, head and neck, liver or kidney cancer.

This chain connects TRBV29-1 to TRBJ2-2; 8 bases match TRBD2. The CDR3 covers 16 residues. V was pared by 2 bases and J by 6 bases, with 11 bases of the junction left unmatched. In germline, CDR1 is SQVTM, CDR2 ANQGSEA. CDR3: CSVEWAGGPEAGELFF. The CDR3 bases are TGCAGCGTTGAATGGGCGGGGGGTCCTGAAGCCGGGGAGCTGTTTTTT.

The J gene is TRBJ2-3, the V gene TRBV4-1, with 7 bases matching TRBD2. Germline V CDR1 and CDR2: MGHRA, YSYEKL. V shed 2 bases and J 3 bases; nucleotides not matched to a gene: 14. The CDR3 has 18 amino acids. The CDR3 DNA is TGCGCCAGCAGCCAAACCCGGACACCTACCGGGGGGACAGATACGCAGTATTTT. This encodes CASSQTRTPTGGTDTQYF.

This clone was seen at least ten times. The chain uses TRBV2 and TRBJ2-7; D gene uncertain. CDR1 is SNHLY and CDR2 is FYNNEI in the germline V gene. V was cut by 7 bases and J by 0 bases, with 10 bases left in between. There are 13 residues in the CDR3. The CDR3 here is CASKGVNSYEQYF. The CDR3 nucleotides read TGTGCCAGCAAGGGCGTCAACTCCTACGAGCAGTACTTC.

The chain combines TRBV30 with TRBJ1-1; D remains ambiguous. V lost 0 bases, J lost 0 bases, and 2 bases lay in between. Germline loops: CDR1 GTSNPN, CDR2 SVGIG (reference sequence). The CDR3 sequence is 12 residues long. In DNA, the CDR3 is TGTGCCTGGAGTGTCCTGAACACTGAAGCTTTCTTT. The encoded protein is CAWSVLNTEAFF.

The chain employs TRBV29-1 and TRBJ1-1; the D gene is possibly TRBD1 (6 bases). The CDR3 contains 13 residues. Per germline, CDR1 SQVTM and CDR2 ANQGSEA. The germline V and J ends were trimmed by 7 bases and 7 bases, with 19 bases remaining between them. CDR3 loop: CSAGGEGDNEAFF. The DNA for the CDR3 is TGCAGCGCCGGGGGAGAGGGGGACAATGAAGCTTTCTTT.

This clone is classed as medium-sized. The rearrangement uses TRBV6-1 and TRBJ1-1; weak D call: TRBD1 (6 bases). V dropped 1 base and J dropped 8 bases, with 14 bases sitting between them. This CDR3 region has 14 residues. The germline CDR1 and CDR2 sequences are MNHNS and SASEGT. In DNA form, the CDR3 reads TGTGCCAGCAGTGAAGGGACAACAGGGTTAGAAGCTTTCTTT. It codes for CASSEGTTGLEAFF.

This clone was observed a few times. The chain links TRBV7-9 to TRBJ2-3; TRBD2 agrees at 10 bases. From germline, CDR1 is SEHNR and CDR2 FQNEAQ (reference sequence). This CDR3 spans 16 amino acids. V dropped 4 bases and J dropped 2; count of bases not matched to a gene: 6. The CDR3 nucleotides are TGTGCCAGCAGCTACGGACTAGCGGATTTCACAGATACGCAGTATTTT. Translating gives CASSYGLADFTDTQYF.

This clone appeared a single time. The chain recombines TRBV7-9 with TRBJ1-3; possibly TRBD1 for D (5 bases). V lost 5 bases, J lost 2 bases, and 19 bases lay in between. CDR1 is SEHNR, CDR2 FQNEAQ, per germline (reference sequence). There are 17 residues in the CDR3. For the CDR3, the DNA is TGTGCCAGCAGCCCGGGACCAACGTTAGGACCTGGAAACACCATATATTTT. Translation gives CASSPGPTLGPGNTIYF.

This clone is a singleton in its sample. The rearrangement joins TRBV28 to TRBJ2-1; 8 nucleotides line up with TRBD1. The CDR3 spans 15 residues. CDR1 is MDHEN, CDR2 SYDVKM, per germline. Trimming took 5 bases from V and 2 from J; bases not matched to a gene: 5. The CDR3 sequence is CASSPRTGPYNEQFF. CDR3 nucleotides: TGTGCCAGCAGTCCGCGGACAGGGCCCTACAATGAGCAGTTCTTC.

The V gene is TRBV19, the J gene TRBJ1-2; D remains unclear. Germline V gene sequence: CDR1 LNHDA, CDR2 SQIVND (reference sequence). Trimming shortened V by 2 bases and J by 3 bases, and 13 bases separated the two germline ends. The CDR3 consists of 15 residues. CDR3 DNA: TGTGCCAGTAGTATAAGAGACACATACTACTATGGCTACACCTTC. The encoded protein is CASSIRDTYYYGYTF.

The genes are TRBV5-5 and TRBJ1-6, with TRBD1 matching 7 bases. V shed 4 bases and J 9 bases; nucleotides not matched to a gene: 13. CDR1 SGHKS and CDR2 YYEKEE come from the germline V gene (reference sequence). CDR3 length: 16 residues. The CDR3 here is CASSIRRRGRGSPLHF. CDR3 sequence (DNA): TGTGCCAGCAGCATACGACGTAGGGGGCGAGGTTCACCCCTCCACTTT.

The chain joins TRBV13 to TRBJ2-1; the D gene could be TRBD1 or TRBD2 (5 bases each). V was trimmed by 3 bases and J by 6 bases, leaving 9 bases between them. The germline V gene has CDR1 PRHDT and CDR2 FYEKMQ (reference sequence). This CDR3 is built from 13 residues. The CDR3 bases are TGTGCCAGCAGCTTCGGGACCTCCAATGAGCAGTTCTTC. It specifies CASSFGTSNEQFF.

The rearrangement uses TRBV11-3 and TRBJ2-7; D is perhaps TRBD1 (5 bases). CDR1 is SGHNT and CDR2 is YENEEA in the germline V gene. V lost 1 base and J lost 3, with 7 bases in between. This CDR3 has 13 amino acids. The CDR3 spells CASSLGQNYEQYF. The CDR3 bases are TGTGCCAGCAGCTTAGGACAGAACTACGAGCAGTACTTC.

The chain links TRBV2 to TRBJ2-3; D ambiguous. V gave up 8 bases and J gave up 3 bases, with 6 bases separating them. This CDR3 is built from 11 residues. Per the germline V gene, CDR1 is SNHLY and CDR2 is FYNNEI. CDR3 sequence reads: CASRSTDTQYF. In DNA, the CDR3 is TGTGCCAGCCGAAGTACAGATACGCAGTATTTT.

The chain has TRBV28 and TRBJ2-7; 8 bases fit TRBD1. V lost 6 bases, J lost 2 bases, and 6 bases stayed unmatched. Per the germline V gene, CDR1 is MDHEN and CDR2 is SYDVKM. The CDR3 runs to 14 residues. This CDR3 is CASSWTGFPYEQYF. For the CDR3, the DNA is TGTGCCAGCAGCTGGACAGGGTTCCCCTACGAGCAGTACTTC.

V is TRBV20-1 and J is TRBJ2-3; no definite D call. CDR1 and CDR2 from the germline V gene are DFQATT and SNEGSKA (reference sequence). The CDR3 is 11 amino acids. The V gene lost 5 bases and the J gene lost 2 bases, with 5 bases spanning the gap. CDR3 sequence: CSAGNTDTQYF. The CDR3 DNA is TGCAGTGCTGGTAACACAGATACGCAGTATTTT.

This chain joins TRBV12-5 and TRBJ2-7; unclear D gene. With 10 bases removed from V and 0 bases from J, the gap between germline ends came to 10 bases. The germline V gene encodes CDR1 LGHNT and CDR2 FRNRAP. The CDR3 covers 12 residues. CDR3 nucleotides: TGTGCTACCGTTGGCGGCTCCTACGAGCAGTACTTC. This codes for CATVGGSYEQYF.

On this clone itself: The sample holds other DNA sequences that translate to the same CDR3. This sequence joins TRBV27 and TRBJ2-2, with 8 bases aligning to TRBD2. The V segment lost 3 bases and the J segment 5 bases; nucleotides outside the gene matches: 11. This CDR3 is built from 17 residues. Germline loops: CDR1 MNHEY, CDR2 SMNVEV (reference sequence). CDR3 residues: CASSLGVVGGGTGELFF. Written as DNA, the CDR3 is TGTGCCAGCAGTTTGGGGGTCGTCGGGGGGGGAACCGGGGAGCTGTTTTTT.

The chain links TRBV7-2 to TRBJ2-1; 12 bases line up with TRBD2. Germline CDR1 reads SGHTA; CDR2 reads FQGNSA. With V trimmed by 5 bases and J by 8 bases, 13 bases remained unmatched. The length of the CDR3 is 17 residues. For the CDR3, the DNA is TGTGCCAGCAGCCTGGGGCTAGCGGGGGGGCCCGTCTATGAGCAGTTCTTC. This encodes CASSLGLAGGPVYEQFF.

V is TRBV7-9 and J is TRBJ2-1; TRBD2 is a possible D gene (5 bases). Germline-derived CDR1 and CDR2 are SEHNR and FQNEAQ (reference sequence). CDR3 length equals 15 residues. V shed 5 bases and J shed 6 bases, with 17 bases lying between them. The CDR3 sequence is CASSQTSSAGNEQFF. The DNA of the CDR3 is TGTGCCAGCAGCCAGACCTCAAGTGCGGGCAATGAGCAGTTCTTC. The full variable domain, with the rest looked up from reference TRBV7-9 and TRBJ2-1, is DTGVSQNPRHKITKRGQNVTFRCDPISEHNRLYWYRQTLGQGPEFLTYFQNEAQLEKSRLLSDRFSAERPKGSFSTLEIQRTEQGDSAMYLCASSQTSSAGNEQFFGPGTRLTVL.

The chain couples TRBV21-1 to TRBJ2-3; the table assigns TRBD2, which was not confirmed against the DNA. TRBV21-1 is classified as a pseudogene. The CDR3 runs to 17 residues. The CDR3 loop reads CASSNCLAGPSTDTQYF. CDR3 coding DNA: TGTGCCAGCAGCAATTGTCTAGCGGGCCCTTCCACAGATACGCAGTATTTT.

The CDR3 DNA reads as TGTGCCAGCAGCTTCCGGGACAGGGGGAATTCACCCCTCCACTTT. It encodes CASSFRDRGNSPLHF. The chain links TRBV5-8 to TRBJ1-6, with 11 bases matching TRBD1. J was trimmed by 7 bases and V by 2 bases; bases with no gene match: 2. Germline assignment: CDR1 SGHTS and CDR2 YDEGEE. This CDR3 has 15 residues.

CDR3 sequence reads: CASSGEGHVYQETQYF. CDR3 coding DNA: TGTGCCAGCAGTGGAGAAGGGCACGTGTACCAAGAGACCCAGTACTTC. The V gene is TRBV2, the J gene TRBJ2-5; no firm D call. Trimming pared 4 bases from V and 0 bases from J, leaving 15 bases between. CDR1 SNHLY and CDR2 FYNNEI come from the germline V gene. This CDR3 is built from 16 residues.

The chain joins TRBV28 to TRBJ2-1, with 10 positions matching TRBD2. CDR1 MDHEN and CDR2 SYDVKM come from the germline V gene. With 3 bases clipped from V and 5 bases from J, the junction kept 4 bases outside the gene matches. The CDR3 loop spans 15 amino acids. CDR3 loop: CASSFLAGANNEQFF. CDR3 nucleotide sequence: TGTGCCAGCAGTTTCCTAGCGGGGGCCAACAATGAGCAGTTCTTC.

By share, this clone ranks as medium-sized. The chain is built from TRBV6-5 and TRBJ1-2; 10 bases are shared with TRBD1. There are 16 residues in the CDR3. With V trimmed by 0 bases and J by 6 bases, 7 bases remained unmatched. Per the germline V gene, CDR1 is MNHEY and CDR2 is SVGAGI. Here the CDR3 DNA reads TGTGCCAGCAGTTACTCGAATCTCGGGACAGGGGATGGCTACACCTTC. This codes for CASSYSNLGTGDGYTF.

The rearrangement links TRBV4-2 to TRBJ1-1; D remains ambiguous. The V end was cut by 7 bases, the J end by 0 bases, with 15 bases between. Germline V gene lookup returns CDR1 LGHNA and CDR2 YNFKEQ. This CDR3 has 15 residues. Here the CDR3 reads CASTLDVRLNTEAFF. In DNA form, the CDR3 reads TGTGCCAGCACCCTAGATGTAAGATTGAACACTGAAGCTTTCTTT.

The CDR3 region is CASSVPSGGFTDTQYF. The CDR3 bases are TGTGCCAGCAGTGTCCCTAGCGGGGGATTCACAGATACGCAGTATTTT. V usage is TRBV6-1 and J usage is TRBJ2-3; 10 positions match TRBD2. J gave up 2 bases and V 4 bases, and 6 bases lay outside the gene matches. Germline CDR1 MNHNS, CDR2 SASEGT. This CDR3 has 16 residues.

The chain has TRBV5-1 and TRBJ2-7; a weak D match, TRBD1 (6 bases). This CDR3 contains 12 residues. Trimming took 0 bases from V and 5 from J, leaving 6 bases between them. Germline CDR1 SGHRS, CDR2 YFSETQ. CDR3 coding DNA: TGCGCCAGCAGCTTGGGGACAGACGAGCAGTACTTC. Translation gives CASSLGTDEQYF. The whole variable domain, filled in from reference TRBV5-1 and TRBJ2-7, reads KAGVTQTPRYLIKTRGQQVTLSCSPISGHRSVSWYQQTPGQGLQFLFEYFSETQRNKGNFPGRFSGRQFSNSRSEMNVSTLELGDSALYLCASSLGTDEQYFGPGTRLTVT.

The CDR3 region is CASSLTGAPLHF. In DNA form, the CDR3 reads TGTGCCAGCAGCTTAACAGGTGCGCCCCTCCACTTT. The chain links TRBV13 to TRBJ1-6; weak D call: TRBD1 (5 bases). The ends were cut back, 2 bases at V and 13 bases at J, with 9 bases in the middle. The length of the CDR3 is 12 residues. In germline, CDR1 is PRHDT, CDR2 FYEKMQ (reference sequence).

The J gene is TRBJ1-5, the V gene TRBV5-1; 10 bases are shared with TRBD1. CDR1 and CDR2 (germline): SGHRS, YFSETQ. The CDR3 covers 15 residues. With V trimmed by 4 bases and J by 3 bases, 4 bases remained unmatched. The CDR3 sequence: CASSPGTGDNQPQHF. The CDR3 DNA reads TGCGCCAGCAGCCCCGGGACAGGGGACAATCAGCCCCAGCATTTT.